The TCR beta chain under discussion was sequenced for a study of control samples from healthy donors and cancer patients (dated by TCRdb to 2018 to 2021). The library was produced with the immunoSEQ multiplex PCR assay. TCRdb carries this immuneACCESS record with in-frame sequences only. Its versions omit some clonotypes, under half of them owing to an unresolved V gene in the studies checked, with the rest unexplained. The sample table contains around 150,000 clones; only one count was recorded for 96% of them. Approximately 1% of the sample belongs to the ten largest clones. To note about this clone: The target of this receptor is not known. No base quality values were provided; no much bigger clone lies one nucleotide off.

Inclusive of the bounding cysteine and phenylalanine, the CDR3 is 16 residues long. Just the 48-base CDR3 DNA is kept, in frame starting at base 1. Between the V and J ends, shortened by 5 bases and 3 bases respectively, the junction contains 23 bases. The germline V gene (reference sequence) sets CDR1 to GTSNPN and CDR2 to SVGIG. The chain employs TRBV30 and TRBJ2-7; too little of a D gene remains to name it. The TCR originated in a woman aged 25 to 39 in good health. Sequences were obtained from blood. CDR3 loop: CAWSFEDGNEDYEQYF. The bases are TGTGCCTGGTCCTTCGAGGACGGCAATGAAGACTACGAGCAGTACTTC.